The 23 T cell receptor beta chains presented below share a single source sample, sequenced in a study of response to subunit inactivated influenza vaccine. TCRdb re-derived calls from the RT-PCR reads in MiXCR, one entry per CDR3 protein. The sample holds about 480,000 distinct CDR3 sequences; 10% to 15% are singletons and the top ten take about an eighth. The source material was PBMCs from blood, sampled more than 35 days after vaccination. The receptors here all came from a man aged 50 to 59 who received an inactivated influenza vaccine.

This clonotype was counted ten times or more. The rearrangement links TRBV6-2 or TRBV6-3 to TRBJ1-5; 8 bases are a match to TRBD1. V trimming: 6 bases; J trimming: 6 bases; junction bases outside the gene matches: 7. Germline CDR1 is MNHEY and CDR2 is SVGEGT. CDR3 length: 14 amino acids. The CDR3 DNA sequence: TGTGCCAGCAGAAACCGGACAGGGAGTCAGCCCCAGCATTTT. Translation: CASRNRTGSQPQHF.

There are many counts of this clonotype. V is TRBV29-1 and J is TRBJ2-7; no reliable D call. V lost 3 bases, J lost 3 bases, and 6 bases lay in between. CDR1 is SQVTM and CDR2 is ANQGSEA in the germline V gene. The length of the CDR3 is 11 residues. The CDR3 region has the DNA TGCAGCGTTGATTCAGGCTACGAGCAGTACTTC. This translates into CSVDSGYEQYF.

There are a few counts of this clonotype. The CDR3 coding sequence is TGCGCCAGCAGCTTGCCGGGACAGGGTGTGAATGAGCAGTTCTTC. This sequence encodes CASSLPGQGVNEQFF. This chain connects TRBV5-1 to TRBJ2-1; 9 bases are a match to TRBD1. CDR1 and CDR2 from the germline V gene are SGHRS and YFSETQ. The CDR3 consists of 15 residues. V lost 1 base and J lost 7; bases outside the gene matches: 6.

The chain has TRBV11-3 and TRBJ2-1; TRBD1 aligns across 7 bases. V lost 5 bases and J lost 9; bases outside the gene matches: 1. Germline V CDR1 and CDR2: SGHNT, YENEEA. CDR3 length equals 11 residues. CDR3 protein: CASSTGVEQFF. CDR3 in DNA: TGTGCCAGCAGCACAGGGGTTGAGCAGTTCTTC.

V gene TRBV5-1 combines with J gene TRBJ2-3; 11 bases map to TRBD2. This CDR3 comprises 18 residues. Per the germline V gene, CDR1 is SGHRS and CDR2 is YFSETQ. Germline trimming cut 0 bases from V and 6 bases from J; bases unmatched to any gene: 12. The CDR3 sequence: CASSLESPLAGVTDTQYF. As DNA, the CDR3 is TGCGCCAGCAGCTTGGAGTCGCCACTAGCGGGGGTAACGGATACGCAGTATTTT.

The chain is built from TRBV6-2 or TRBV6-3 and TRBJ2-7, with D uncertain. The ends were cut back, 10 bases at V and 7 bases at J, with 14 bases in the middle. Germline-derived CDR1 and CDR2 are MNHEY and SVGEGT. This CDR3 is 11 amino acids long. The chain's CDR3 is CATEGIGEQYF. CDR3 DNA sequence: TGTGCCACCGAAGGAATTGGAGAGCAGTACTTC.

This clonotype was counted at least ten times. The chain carries TRBV20-1 and TRBJ2-7; D uncertain. The germline gives CDR1 DFQATT, CDR2 SNEGSKA (reference sequence). The ends were cut back, 0 bases at V and 4 bases at J, with 16 bases in the middle. The CDR3 has 15 amino acids. The CDR3 DNA sequence: TGCAGTGCTAGAGATCTCGGGCACCAGAAGTACGAGCAGTACTTC. Amino acid sequence: CSARDLGHQKYEQYF.

The J gene is TRBJ2-1, the V gene TRBV10-2; the D gene is possibly TRBD2 (5 bases). Trimming cost V 0 bases and J 1 base, with 10 bases left between them. Looked up from germline, CDR1 is WSHSY and CDR2 is SAAADI. The CDR3 length is 16 residues. CDR3 protein: CASSESTGSSYNEQFF. For the CDR3, the DNA is TGCGCCAGCAGTGAGTCCACGGGGTCTTCCTACAATGAGCAGTTCTTC.

This clonotype turned up a few times. The chain has TRBV5-1 and TRBJ2-3; perhaps TRBD2 as D (7 bases). The length of the CDR3 is 14 residues. The V and J ends lost 6 bases and 4 bases respectively, with 15 bases between them. Germline CDR1 SGHRS, CDR2 YFSETQ. The CDR3 DNA reads TGCGCCAGCATTTCAGGGAGGGGGTCAGATACGCAGTATTTT. Translated: CASISGRGSDTQYF. The entire variable domain, with the rest obtained from reference TRBV5-1 and TRBJ2-3, is as follows: KAGVTQTPRYLIKTRGQQVTLSCSPISGHRSVSWYQQTPGQGLQFLFEYFSETQRNKGNFPGRFSGRQFSNSRSEMNVSTLELGDSALYLCASISGRGSDTQYFGPGTRLTVL.

This chain joins TRBV6-2 or TRBV6-3 and TRBJ2-7, with D perhaps matching TRBD2 (5 bases). The length of the CDR3 is 13 residues. The germline V and J ends were trimmed by 3 bases and 3 bases, with 9 bases remaining between them. Germline-derived CDR1 and CDR2 are MNHEY and SVGEGT. This chain's CDR3 is CASSYTGYYEQYF. As DNA, the CDR3 is TGTGCCAGCAGTTATACGGGGTACTACGAGCAGTACTTC.

This clonotype appeared a few times. The CDR3 nucleotides read TGTGCCAGCACCCTCGGGGTTTCCTCCTACAATGAGCAGTTCTTC. Protein sequence: CASTLGVSSYNEQFF. The chain joins TRBV7-9 to TRBJ2-1; a weak D match, TRBD2 (5 bases). Germline V lookup: CDR1 SEHNR, CDR2 FQNEAQ (reference sequence). Trimming shortened V by 7 bases and J by 0 bases, and 13 bases separated the two germline ends. The CDR3 has 15 residues.

This clonotype has a count of ten or more. J is TRBJ2-1 and V is TRBV20-1; 8 nucleotides align to TRBD1. The germline CDR1 and CDR2 sequences are DFQATT and SNEGSKA (reference sequence). J lost 3 bases, V lost 3 bases, and 7 bases had no gene match. The CDR3 is made up of 15 amino acids. CDR3 coding DNA: TGCAGTGCTAGGACGCGACAGGGGTACTACAATGAGCAGTTCTTC. Its translation is CSARTRQGYYNEQFF.

The chain couples TRBV5-1 to TRBJ2-2; D is unresolved. Trimming took off 3 bases at V and 2 bases at J, with 11 bases between the two ends. The CDR3 consists of 15 residues. Germline V gives CDR1 SGHRS, CDR2 YFSETQ. The DNA of the CDR3 is TGCGCCAGCAGCTCCTCGACGGTTAACACCGGGGAGCTGTTTTTT. Encoded protein: CASSSSTVNTGELFF.

V gene TRBV7-2 combines with J gene TRBJ2-1, with D possibly being TRBD1 (6 bases). This CDR3 region has 16 residues. V was trimmed by 2 bases and J by 5 bases, leaving 16 bases between them. CDR1 and CDR2 (germline): SGHTA, FQGNSA. The CDR3 region is CASSLWARRGNNEQFF. The CDR3 nucleotides read TGTGCCAGCAGCTTATGGGCCCGAAGGGGGAACAATGAGCAGTTCTTC.

In this sample, this clonotype turned up a few times. V and J are TRBV9 and TRBJ1-1; D might be TRBD1 (5 bases). The germline gives CDR1 SGDLS, CDR2 YYNGEE. The CDR3 spans 15 residues. V was pared by 1 base and J by 7 bases, with 17 bases between. The CDR3 nucleotides are TGTGCCAGCAGCGTATCGGGACTCCCCCTGGTTGAAGCTTTCTTT. Its translation: CASSVSGLPLVEAFF.

The gene calls are TRBV20-1 and TRBJ1-1; D is unclear. The CDR3 is made up of 13 amino acids. Deletions cut 6 bases from V and 0 bases from J, with 11 bases between. Germline V lookup: CDR1 DFQATT, CDR2 SNEGSKA (reference sequence). The CDR3 DNA reads as TGCAGTGCCTCTACTGGGATGAACACTGAAGCTTTCTTT. It codes for CSASTGMNTEAFF.

This chain uses TRBV7-3 with TRBJ2-5; 8 positions match TRBD1. CDR3 length: 17 amino acids. The germline V gene encodes CDR1 SGHTA and CDR2 FQGTGA. Trimming took 0 bases from V and 5 from J; bases not matched to a gene: 11. DNA of the CDR3: TGTGCCAGCAGCTTAACGCTACCCGGACAGGGTGGCGAGACCCAGTACTTC. It specifies CASSLTLPGQGGETQYF.

This clonotype was seen more than once but under ten times. The CDR3 loop reads CASSDPGGGTEAFF. The CDR3, as DNA: TGTGCCAGCAGTGACCCAGGGGGAGGGACTGAAGCTTTCTTT. This chain joins TRBV25-1 and TRBJ1-1; TRBD1 matches 7 bases. The germline V gene encodes CDR1 MGHDK and CDR2 SYGVNS. The CDR3 is 14 amino acids. Trimming cost V 3 bases and J 5 bases; bases outside gene matches: 6.

This clonotype appeared a few times. This may be a read error: a much more frequent sequence differs by one nucleotide. The rearrangement joins TRBV12-3 or TRBV12-4 to TRBJ2-6; D is undetermined. The CDR3 contains 13 residues. The germline V and J ends were trimmed by 6 bases and 0 bases, with 3 bases remaining between them. CDR3 in amino acids: CASRYSGANVLTF. DNA of the CDR3: TGTGCCAGCAGATACTCTGGGGCCAACGTCCTGACTTTC.

V is TRBV30 and J is TRBJ1-4; 7 bases match TRBD1. The CDR3 spans 13 residues. Germline assignment: CDR1 GTSNPN and CDR2 SVGIG (reference sequence). V gave up 1 base and J gave up 8 bases; unmatched junction bases: 4. The CDR3 loop is CAWSGQGREKLFF. CDR3 bases: TGTGCCTGGAGTGGACAGGGAAGGGAAAAACTGTTTTTT.

The V and J genes are TRBV27 and TRBJ2-7, with 9 bases fitting TRBD1. There are 17 residues in the CDR3. The V segment lost 5 bases and the J segment 3 bases; nucleotides outside the gene matches: 14. Looked up from germline, CDR1 is MNHEY and CDR2 is SMNVEV (reference sequence). The DNA for the CDR3 is TGTGCCAGCAGTCCCGGGACAGGGAGGATAAGGGACTACGAGCAGTACTTC. Translated, it gives CASSPGTGRIRDYEQYF.

This chain connects TRBV10-3 to TRBJ2-7; D may be TRBD1 (6 bases). The CDR3 contains 14 residues. V was trimmed by 5 bases and J by 2 bases, leaving 13 bases between them. Germline V gene lookup returns CDR1 ENHRY and CDR2 SYGVKD. The CDR3 DNA sequence: TGTGCCATCAGTACAGGGATAGGGACCTACGAGCAGTACTTC. It specifies CAISTGIGTYEQYF.

This clonotype was observed a few times. This sequence joins TRBV7-2 and TRBJ2-7; D not resolved. CDR1 SGHTA and CDR2 FQGNSA come from the germline V gene. The CDR3 is 15 amino acids. Deletions cut 1 base from V and 3 bases from J, with 13 bases between. CDR3 loop: CASSLDRHISYEQYF. CDR3 sequence (DNA): TGTGCCAGCAGCTTAGATAGGCATATTAGCTACGAGCAGTACTTC.